These 28 T cell receptor beta chains came from one sample sequenced in a study of early T cells in non-severe SARS-CoV-2 infection. TCRdb re-called the 5' RACE reads with MiXCR, one entry per CDR3 protein. The sample holds about 33,000 distinct CDR3 sequences; under 6.5% are singletons and the top ten take approximately 12%. The specimen was whole blood. The receptors were gathered from an adult who was a healthcare worker with PCR-confirmed SARS-CoV-2 infection or an uninfected control (not recorded which).

The table lists this clonotype with many counts. The CDR3 region has the DNA TGTGCCAGTATCTCGACGGGCGGAACTAACTATGGCTACACCTTC. It encodes CASISTGGTNYGYTF. This rearrangement joins TRBV19 to TRBJ1-2; D ambiguous. In germline, CDR1 is LNHDA, CDR2 SQIVND (reference sequence). The CDR3 totals 15 residues. V lost 7 bases to trimming and J lost 0 bases, with 15 bases between them.

This clonotype has ten or more counts. The chain has TRBV20-1 and TRBJ2-5, with TRBD2 matching 8 bases. Germline CDR1 is DFQATT and CDR2 is SNEGSKA (reference sequence). The CDR3 totals 15 residues. V lost 6 bases, J lost 5 bases, and 14 bases stayed unmatched. The chain's CDR3 is CSARIGGGADETQYF. In DNA form, the CDR3 reads TGCAGTGCGAGGATCGGGGGGGGCGCGGACGAGACCCAGTACTTC.

The chain carries TRBV20-1 and TRBJ2-5; 9 bases line up with TRBD2. This CDR3 region has 17 residues. Germline-derived CDR1 and CDR2 are DFQATT and SNEGSKA (reference sequence). The V segment lost 6 bases and the J segment 2 bases; nucleotides outside the gene matches: 16. The CDR3 DNA is TGCAGTGCCCCACCCGCCGGCGCGGGGGGGCATCAAGAGACCCAGTACTTC. This translates into CSAPPAGAGGHQETQYF.

This clonotype was observed a handful of times. J is TRBJ2-7 and V is TRBV10-3; D not resolved. In germline, CDR1 is ENHRY, CDR2 SYGVKD. This CDR3 is built from 12 residues. V lost 0 bases and J lost 5, with 5 bases in between. As DNA, the CDR3 is TGTGCCATCAGTGAGTCAATGAACGAGCAGTACTTC. The encoded protein is CAISESMNEQYF.

In this sample, this clonotype turned up many times. The rearrangement links TRBV6-5 to TRBJ1-6, with 7 positions matching TRBD1. The CDR3 has 14 amino acids. Germline-derived CDR1 and CDR2 are MNHEY and SVGAGI. The trim removed 2 bases at V and 7 bases at J, leaving 2 bases unmatched. The CDR3 region is CASSYRGQNSPLHF. CDR3 in DNA: TGTGCCAGCAGTTACAGGGGACAGAATTCACCCCTCCACTTT.

This clonotype has ten or more counts. The rearrangement links TRBV20-1 to TRBJ2-3; D unresolved. This CDR3 has 15 residues. V was clipped by 4 bases and J by 3 bases, with 17 bases between them. Germline V lookup: CDR1 DFQATT, CDR2 SNEGSKA (reference sequence). DNA of the CDR3: TGCAGTGCTAACTCTCGCGGCAGGTCTACAGATACGCAGTATTTT. Protein sequence: CSANSRGRSTDTQYF.

In its sample, this clonotype was seen a few times. The chain couples TRBV29-1 to TRBJ1-1, with no clear D. This CDR3 has 13 amino acids. CDR1 is SQVTM, CDR2 ANQGSEA, per germline. The ends were cut back, 4 bases at V and 3 bases at J, with 12 bases in the middle. This chain's CDR3 is CSVGAGSDTEAFF. The CDR3 coding sequence is TGCAGCGTTGGGGCAGGCTCGGACACTGAAGCTTTCTTT. Full variable domain (rest looked up from reference TRBV29-1 and TRBJ1-1): SAVISQKPSRDICQRGTSLTIQCQVDSQVTMMFWYRQQPGQSLTLIATANQGSEATYESGFVIDKFPISRPNLTFSTLTVSNMSPEDSSIYLCSVGAGSDTEAFFGQGTRLTVV.

This clonotype showed up many times. The chain couples TRBV25-1 to TRBJ1-5, with D perhaps TRBD1 (5 bases). Germline V gives CDR1 MGHDK, CDR2 SYGVNS. This CDR3 region has 13 residues. Trimming cost V 3 bases and J 7 bases, with 10 bases left between them. This chain's CDR3 is CASSEGGAQPQHF. CDR3 in DNA: TGTGCCAGCAGTGAGGGAGGGGCCCAGCCCCAGCATTTT.

This clonotype was detected many times. The chain uses TRBV11-2 and TRBJ1-5; 9 bases match TRBD1. The ends lost 4 bases at V and 4 bases at J; junction bases unmatched: 8. Germline CDR1 and CDR2: SGHAT and FQNNGV. This CDR3 has 16 amino acids. This CDR3 reads CASSSTLGTGNQPQHF. As DNA, the CDR3 is TGTGCCAGCAGCTCGACTCTGGGGACAGGGAATCAGCCCCAGCATTTT.

This clonotype was observed many times. The chain has TRBV29-1 and TRBJ2-7, with 9 positions matching TRBD2. The length of the CDR3 is 14 residues. Per the germline V gene, CDR1 is SQVTM and CDR2 is ANQGSEA. V was clipped by 3 bases and J by 6 bases; unmatched bases: 9. The CDR3 region is CSVDSLAGFGEQYF. The CDR3 DNA is TGCAGCGTTGATAGTCTAGCGGGGTTTGGCGAGCAGTACTTC.

This clonotype was seen repeatedly, ten times or more. This chain links TRBV24-1 with TRBJ2-3; tentatively, D is TRBD2 (7 bases). The V and J ends lost 4 bases and 3 bases respectively, with 13 bases between them. Germline-derived CDR1 and CDR2 are KGHDR and SFDVKD. This CDR3 comprises 15 residues. In nucleotides, the CDR3 is TGTGCCACCAGTGACGGGGGGCTAGGGACAGATACGCAGTATTTT. Amino acids: CATSDGGLGTDTQYF.

There are a few counts of this clonotype. This chain uses TRBV7-9 with TRBJ2-4; TRBD1 is a possible D gene (5 bases). V was trimmed by 5 bases and J by 6 bases, leaving 23 bases between them. Per germline, CDR1 SEHNR and CDR2 FQNEAQ (reference sequence). The CDR3 has 17 amino acids. CDR3 sequence (DNA): TGTGCCAGCAGCAATCAGATGGGCAGGGAAGTTGGAAACATTCAGTACTTC. Its protein is CASSNQMGREVGNIQYF.

This clonotype was counted ten times or more. The CDR3 DNA sequence: TGTGCCAGCAGCCAAGAAAGCGGTGCGAACACCGGGGAGCTGTTTTTT. Translation gives CASSQESGANTGELFF. V and J are TRBV13 and TRBJ2-2, with D perhaps matching TRBD2 (5 bases). Germline loops: CDR1 PRHDT, CDR2 FYEKMQ (reference sequence). V lost 5 bases and J 0 bases, leaving 13 bases between the germline ends. The CDR3 covers 16 residues.

This clonotype was seen repeatedly, ten times or more. The chain joins TRBV7-9 to TRBJ1-4; a possible D gene is TRBD1 (6 bases). V was clipped by 5 bases and J by 4 bases, with 17 bases between them. The CDR3 has 16 amino acids. The germline V gene encodes CDR1 SEHNR and CDR2 FQNEAQ (reference sequence). The CDR3 sequence: CASSPLGGGRNEKLFF. The CDR3 DNA reads TGTGCCAGCAGCCCCTTAGGTGGGGGGCGTAATGAAAAACTGTTTTTT. Full variable domain (rest looked up from reference TRBV7-9 and TRBJ1-4): DTGVSQNPRHKITKRGQNVTFRCDPISEHNRLYWYRQTLGQGPEFLTYFQNEAQLEKSRLLSDRFSAERPKGSFSTLEIQRTEQGDSAMYLCASSPLGGGRNEKLFFGSGTQLSVL.

The genes are TRBV6-1 and TRBJ2-7; D is perhaps TRBD2 (6 bases). In germline, CDR1 is MNHNS, CDR2 SASEGT. This CDR3 spans 14 amino acids. Trimming shortened V by 4 bases and J by 7 bases, and 17 bases separated the two germline ends. The CDR3 bases are TGTGCCAGCAGTGGGGAGGCCCACGCAGGGGAGCAGTACTTC. It translates to CASSGEAHAGEQYF.

This clonotype was counted many times. This rearrangement joins TRBV28 to TRBJ2-7, with 7 bases that match TRBD2. The CDR3 loop spans 13 amino acids. Germline CDR1 and CDR2: MDHEN and SYDVKM. With V trimmed by 5 bases and J by 2 bases, 3 bases remained unmatched. The CDR3 spells CASSGTKTYEQYF. The CDR3 DNA reads as TGTGCCAGCAGTGGGACTAAAACCTACGAGCAGTACTTC.

This clonotype occurred a few times. This chain uses TRBV5-8 with TRBJ2-7; D remains unclear. The CDR3 spans 14 residues. The germline V and J ends were trimmed by 4 bases and 6 bases, with 17 bases remaining between them. The germline gives CDR1 SGHTS, CDR2 YDEGEE. The CDR3 DNA reads TGTGCCAGCAGCATCCGGGTCGAAACCGGCGAGCAGTACTTC. This codes for CASSIRVETGEQYF.

This clonotype was seen repeatedly, ten times or more. The rearrangement uses TRBV5-6 and TRBJ1-1; maybe TRBD1 (5 bases). Germline CDR1 is SGHDT and CDR2 is YYEEEE. Trimming removed 4 bases at V and 0 bases at J, with 25 bases between. The CDR3 has 19 residues. The DNA of the CDR3 is TGTGCCAGCAGCGGGCGAGGGACTCCCACCCGGTTGGTGAACACTGAAGCTTTCTTT. This encodes CASSGRGTPTRLVNTEAFF.

In its sample, this clonotype was seen many times. The rearrangement links TRBV3-1 to TRBJ2-7, with D hard to call. Trimming shortened V by 3 bases and J by 1 base, and 4 bases separated the two germline ends. This CDR3 is 12 amino acids long. The V gene's germline CDR1 is LGHDT and CDR2 YNNKEL (reference sequence). CDR3 amino acids: CASSQRSYEQYF. The DNA of the CDR3 is TGTGCCAGCAGCCAGCGGTCCTACGAGCAGTACTTC.

This clonotype was recorded at least ten times. The chain carries TRBV24-1 and TRBJ2-5, with D possibly being TRBD1 (6 bases). Germline values: CDR1 KGHDR, CDR2 SFDVKD. This CDR3 is 14 amino acids long. The germline V and J ends were trimmed by 3 bases and 7 bases, with 14 bases remaining between them. This chain's CDR3 is CATSDRSGVGTQYF. For the CDR3, the DNA is TGTGCCACCAGTGATAGGTCAGGGGTAGGGACCCAGTACTTC.

DNA of the CDR3: TGTGCCAGCAGACCTCCCAAAGGTGAGCAGTTCTTC. Translated, it gives CASRPPKGEQFF. This chain connects TRBV6-5 to TRBJ2-1; D gene ambiguous. CDR1 and CDR2 from the germline V gene are MNHEY and SVGAGI. V shed 6 bases and J shed 9 bases, with 12 bases lying between them. The CDR3 is 12 amino acids.

This clonotype was detected many times. The chain employs TRBV18 and TRBJ2-7; possible D gene TRBD1, 5 bases. Trimming stripped 2 bases from V and 4 bases from J, with 15 bases between. Germline loops: CDR1 KGHSH, CDR2 LQKENI. This CDR3 region has 15 residues. CDR3: CASSPNTRAGYEQYF. In DNA, the CDR3 is TGTGCCAGCTCACCAAATACCAGGGCCGGGTACGAGCAGTACTTC.

This clonotype was seen ten or more times. The V and J genes are TRBV21-1 and TRBJ2-7; the D call in the table, TRBD2, was not verified against the DNA. TRBV21-1 is noted as a pseudogene. The CDR3 covers 16 residues. CDR3 residues: CASSSPLGGALYEQYF. As DNA, the CDR3 is TGTGCCAGCAGCTCCCCGTTGGGGGGGGCCCTCTACGAGCAGTACTTC.

This clonotype was counted many times. The CDR3 DNA follows: TGTGCCAGCAGCGGTCTCCCTAGTCTTAACGAGCAGTACTTC. This codes for CASSGLPSLNEQYF. This rearrangement joins TRBV9 to TRBJ2-7, with D hard to call. Trimming removed 3 bases from V and 5 bases from J, with 15 bases in between. CDR1 and CDR2 from the germline V gene are SGDLS and YYNGEE. The CDR3 totals 14 residues.

A word on this clonotype: Mismatch with germline at one junction end may stem from a read error. Written as DNA, the CDR3 is TGTACCAGCTCACCAGGAAAACAGGGTATTGGCGGGGAGCTGTTTTTT. It encodes CTSSPGKQGIGGELFF. The chain links TRBV18 to TRBJ2-2; D possibly corresponds to TRBD1 (6 bases). The CDR3 has 16 residues. The V gene's germline CDR1 is KGHSH and CDR2 LQKENI.

This chain connects TRBV9 to TRBJ2-4; D perhaps matches TRBD2 (6 bases). The CDR3 consists of 14 residues. V dropped 6 bases and J dropped 8 bases, with 18 bases sitting between them. Germline V gene lookup returns CDR1 SGDLS and CDR2 YYNGEE. CDR3 DNA sequence: TGTGCCAGCAACAACGGGCGGGGTTTTGACATTCAGTACTTC. Translation: CASNNGRGFDIQYF.

The CDR3 bases are TGTGCCTGGAGAGGGGGCTGGGGGCAATTGGACACCGGGGAGCTGTTTTTT. This encodes CAWRGGWGQLDTGELFF. The chain combines TRBV30 with TRBJ2-2, with 7 bases that match TRBD1. Germline V gene sequence: CDR1 GTSNPN, CDR2 SVGIG (reference sequence). This CDR3 has 17 amino acids. The V gene end was trimmed by 3 bases and the J gene end by 3 bases; junction bases not matched to a gene: 13. The variable domain in full, with the rest retrieved from reference TRBV30 and TRBJ2-2, is SQTIHQWPATLVQPVGSPLSLECTVEGTSNPNLYWYRQAAGRGLQLLFYSVGIGQISSEVPQNLSASRPQDRQFILSSKKLLLSDSGFYLCAWRGGWGQLDTGELFFGEGSRLTVL.

This clonotype was counted only a few times. This rearrangement joins TRBV4-1 to TRBJ1-1; 9 bases match TRBD1. The CDR3 covers 15 residues. Germline lookup yields CDR1 MGHRA and CDR2 YSYEKL. V gave up 5 bases and J gave up 4 bases; unmatched junction bases: 8. CDR3 nucleotides: TGCGCCAGCAGCTACCAGACAGGGGGAGGCACTGAAGCTTTCTTT. Its protein product is CASSYQTGGGTEAFF.